This T cell receptor (beta chain) comes out of a study of cytomegalovirus exposure and HLA in healthy donors. General study results and limits: Among TCR sequences, most were rare, though some public TCRs appeared in many donors.

This clone appeared once. No antigen is known for it. CDR3 size: 13 residues. Germline assignment: CDR1 MNHEY and CDR2 SVGAGI. Losses at the gene ends were 10 bases for V and 3 bases for J; bases not matched to a gene: 5. TCRdb's copy holds only in-frame clones and misses some; the assay was immunoSEQ multiplex PCR. The sample includes about 170,000 clones, around 92% of them seen just once. The rearrangement joins TRBV6-5 to TRBJ2-2; 7 bases are shared with TRBD1. Sequenced: PBMCs. The source is a man aged 18 to 29 in good health and CMV-seropositive. The CDR3 region is CATRQGYTGELFF. In nucleotides, the CDR3 is TGTGCCACCAGACAGGGTTACACCGGGGAGCTGTTTTTT.